One and the same sample provided the 26 T cell receptor beta chains below, sequenced in a study of blood T cell repertoires in COVID-19. Sequenced by immunoSEQ multiplex PCR; TCRdb stores in-frame clones only, minus some. The profile shows nearly 300,000 clones, 84% of them singletons. The sequenced sample consisted of peripheral blood. The receptors stem from a human donor with COVID-19, enrolled during active disease. The donor label of this sample is uncertain.

The chain uses TRBV7-9 and TRBJ2-1, with TRBD2 identical over 9 bases. The CDR3 totals 16 residues. Germline CDR1 and CDR2: SEHNR and FQNEAQ (reference sequence). Unmatched junction bases numbered 9, after V lost 5 bases and J lost 4 bases. CDR3 sequence: CASSPSGRGGYNEQFF. DNA for the CDR3: TGTGCCAGCAGCCCATCCGGGCGGGGGGGATACAATGAGCAGTTCTTC.

This clone has a single count. Distinct nucleotide sequences in the sample also encode this CDR3. This chain links TRBV6-6 with TRBJ1-4; a weak D match, TRBD1 (5 bases). CDR3 size: 15 residues. CDR1 and CDR2 from the germline V gene are MNHNY and SVGAGI (reference sequence). With 3 bases removed from V and 1 base from J, the gap between germline ends came to 9 bases. The CDR3 sequence is CASSYSGGTNEKLFF. Written as DNA, the CDR3 is TGTGCCAGCAGTTATTCCGGGGGAACTAATGAAAAACTGTTTTTT.

V usage is TRBV11-2 and J usage is TRBJ2-7, with 12 positions matching TRBD2. The CDR3 has 14 amino acids. The germline V gene has CDR1 SGHAT and CDR2 FQNNGV. After removal of 4 bases from V and 4 bases from J, the junction contained 2 bases not matched to a gene. CDR3 in DNA: TGTGCCAGCAGCTACCTAGCGGGAGGGTACGAGCAGTACTTC. Amino acids: CASSYLAGGYEQYF.

The chain has TRBV7-3 and TRBJ1-1; D uncertain. The CDR3 spans 14 residues. With 2 bases removed from V and 1 base from J, the gap between germline ends came to 8 bases. CDR1 and CDR2 (germline): SGHTA, FQGTGA. For the CDR3, the DNA is TGTGCCAGCAGCTTATCAGATAAGAACACTGAAGCTTTCTTT. The encoded protein is CASSLSDKNTEAFF.

This clone was detected ten times or more. This chain joins TRBV29-1 and TRBJ2-7, with 10 nucleotides matching TRBD1. The junction had 8 bases not matched to a gene; V was cut back by 6 bases and J by 3 bases. Germline CDR1 is SQVTM and CDR2 is ANQGSEA. The CDR3 totals 14 residues. CDR3 amino acids: CSVGGTGVYYEQYF. Here the CDR3 DNA reads TGCAGCGTCGGGGGGACAGGGGTTTACTACGAGCAGTACTTC.

The genes are TRBV2 and TRBJ1-3; TRBD1 aligns across 8 bases. The ends lost 5 bases at V and 3 bases at J; junction bases unmatched: 6. Per the germline V gene, CDR1 is SNHLY and CDR2 is FYNNEI. The length of the CDR3 is 15 residues. The CDR3 spells CASSRDRGSGNTIYF. DNA for the CDR3: TGTGCCAGCAGTCGAGACAGGGGCAGTGGAAACACCATATATTTT.

The sample holds one count of this clone. This chain connects TRBV3-1 (or the pseudogene TRBV3-2) to TRBJ2-7; 7 bases fit TRBD1. CDR1 is LGHDT and CDR2 is YNNKEL in the germline V gene (reference sequence). V lost 0 bases to trimming and J lost 2 bases; unmatched junction nucleotides: 4. This CDR3 comprises 15 residues. CDR3 amino acids: CASSQDGTVTYEQYF. The CDR3 bases are TGTGCCAGCAGCCAAGACGGGACAGTAACCTACGAGCAGTACTTC.

V usage is TRBV11-2 and J usage is TRBJ2-1; D may be TRBD1 (6 bases). Deletions cut 8 bases from V and 2 bases from J, with 13 bases between. The germline CDR1 and CDR2 sequences are SGHAT and FQNNGV. The CDR3 has 14 amino acids. CDR3 loop: CASGGGSAYNEQFF. Here the CDR3 DNA reads TGTGCCAGCGGGGGCGGGTCCGCCTACAATGAGCAGTTCTTC.

This rearrangement joins TRBV12-3 or TRBV12-4 to TRBJ2-5; tentative D call: TRBD2 (6 bases). Trimming cost V 8 bases and J 5 bases, with 15 bases left between them. The CDR3 is 13 amino acids. CDR3 sequence (DNA): TGTGCCAGCCAAAGCTCTCGGGAGGAGACCCAGTACTTC. Translated: CASQSSREETQYF.

About this clone: Other nucleotide sequences in the sample specify the same CDR3. The chain joins TRBV5-1 to TRBJ1-1, with D possibly being TRBD1 (5 bases). Germline CDR1 SGHRS, CDR2 YFSETQ. Trimming took 0 bases from V and 3 from J, leaving 9 bases between them. The CDR3 runs 14 residues. In nucleotides, the CDR3 is TGCGCCAGCAGCTTGGCGGGAGGGGACACTGAAGCTTTCTTT. Protein sequence: CASSLAGGDTEAFF.

V usage is TRBV5-4 and J usage is TRBJ1-6; TRBD1 is a possible D gene (5 bases). The CDR3 extends over 14 amino acids. Between the trimmed V and J ends, which lost 2 bases and 5 bases, there was a span of 8 bases. Germline-derived CDR1 and CDR2 are SGHNT and YYREEE (reference sequence). CDR3 in amino acids: CASSFSGNNSPLHF. CDR3 coding DNA: TGTGCCAGCAGCTTCTCAGGGAATAATTCACCCCTCCACTTT.

This chain uses TRBV11-3 with TRBJ2-1; D is possibly TRBD2 (6 bases). Germline V CDR1 and CDR2: SGHNT, YENEEA. The CDR3 consists of 13 residues. Trimming shortened V by 1 base and J by 15 bases, and 16 bases separated the two germline ends. In nucleotides, the CDR3 is TGTGCCAGCAGCTTAGGTATTGGGCGGGAACGGTTCTTC. It codes for CASSLGIGRERFF.

V and J are TRBV4-3 and TRBJ1-1; D is undetermined. V was clipped by 0 bases and J by 7 bases, with 12 bases between them. The germline V gene encodes CDR1 LGHNA and CDR2 YSLEER. This CDR3 comprises 14 residues. The CDR3 sequence is CASSQDLAGGEAFF. The DNA of the CDR3 is TGCGCCAGCAGCCAAGATTTGGCGGGAGGTGAAGCTTTCTTT.

The rearrangement uses TRBV5-5 and TRBJ2-2; a weak D match, TRBD2 (6 bases). Trimming stripped 4 bases from V and 0 bases from J, with 16 bases between. Germline V lookup: CDR1 SGHKS, CDR2 YYEKEE (reference sequence). The CDR3 runs 17 residues. The CDR3 DNA follows: TGTGCCAGCAGCCCACATTATTCGGGAGCGAACACCGGGGAGCTGTTTTTT. Its translation: CASSPHYSGANTGELFF.

V usage is TRBV9 and J usage is TRBJ2-3; 10 bases fit TRBD2. The V gene end was trimmed by 0 bases and the J gene end by 2 bases; junction bases not matched to a gene: 6. The germline CDR1 and CDR2 sequences are SGDLS and YYNGEE. This CDR3 contains 17 residues. CDR3 sequence (DNA): TGTGCCAGCAGCGTAGATCCGAGCGGGAGGGCCACAGATACGCAGTATTTT. It specifies CASSVDPSGRATDTQYF.

The chain joins TRBV2 to TRBJ2-7; D may be TRBD2 (5 bases). The germline gives CDR1 SNHLY, CDR2 FYNNEI. The CDR3 runs 15 residues. Between the trimmed V and J ends, which lost 6 bases and 0 bases, there was a span of 15 bases. The CDR3 protein is CASSSGSANSYEQYF. CDR3 DNA sequence: TGTGCCAGCAGCTCGGGGTCTGCCAACTCCTACGAGCAGTACTTC. The full variable domain, rest sourced from reference TRBV2 and TRBJ2-7, is EPEVTQTPSHQVTQMGQEVILRCVPISNHLYFYWYRQILGQKVEFLVSFYNNEISEKSEIFDDQFSVERPDGSNFTLKIRSTKLEDSAMYFCASSSGSANSYEQYFGPGTRLTVT.

The chain has TRBV6-2 or TRBV6-3 and TRBJ1-5; no clear D gene. The CDR3 totals 17 residues. Germline loops: CDR1 MNHEY, CDR2 SVGEGT. Trimming cost V 0 bases and J 6 bases, with 18 bases left between them. The CDR3 protein is CASSYSKGGPQGQPQHF. CDR3 nucleotides: TGTGCCAGCAGTTACTCGAAGGGCGGGCCGCAAGGTCAGCCCCAGCATTTT.

This clone was observed once. CDR3 amino acids: CASWGREGYTF. The CDR3 DNA reads TGTGCCAGCTGGGGGAGGGAAGGCTACACCTTC. The rearrangement links TRBV9 to TRBJ1-2; weak D call: TRBD1 (5 bases). CDR3 length: 11 residues. Germline CDR1 is SGDLS and CDR2 is YYNGEE. Deletions cut 7 bases from V and 8 bases from J, with 12 bases between.

The chain recombines TRBV7-6 with TRBJ2-7; 7 bases are a match to TRBD2. V dropped 3 bases and J dropped 3; count of bases not matched to a gene: 11. The CDR3 has 16 amino acids. Germline V gene sequence: CDR1 SGHVS, CDR2 FNYEAQ. The DNA for the CDR3 is TGTGCCAGCAGCTTCCTCTGGACTAGAATTATCTACGAGCAGTACTTC. Its translation: CASSFLWTRIIYEQYF.

The chain has TRBV19 and TRBJ2-7, with unresolved D. The CDR3 totals 14 residues. Germline-derived CDR1 and CDR2 are LNHDA and SQIVND (reference sequence). The V end lost 6 bases, the J end lost 3 bases, and 15 bases lay between the germline ends. As DNA, the CDR3 is TGTGCCAGTAGCCTACAGTGGGCACTCTACGAGCAGTACTTC. Translating it yields CASSLQWALYEQYF.

The chain couples TRBV3-1 (or the pseudogene TRBV3-2) to TRBJ2-1; the D gene is possibly TRBD2 (5 bases). Trimming removed 3 bases at V and 2 bases at J, with 17 bases between. This CDR3 has 17 residues. CDR1 and CDR2 from the germline V gene are LGHDT and YNNKEL (reference sequence). CDR3 region: CASSHHGLSVTYNEQFF. The DNA for the CDR3 is TGTGCCAGCAGCCACCATGGACTCTCAGTTACCTACAATGAGCAGTTCTTC.

This clone was detected once. The chain joins TRBV7-8 to TRBJ1-5; 8 bases agree with TRBD1. CDR3 length: 15 amino acids. After removal of 3 bases from V and 4 bases from J, the junction contained 5 bases not matched to a gene. The germline V gene has CDR1 SGHVS and CDR2 FQNEAQ. CDR3 sequence reads: CASSLDRVGNQPQHF. The CDR3 DNA reads as TGTGCCAGCAGCTTGGACAGGGTTGGGAATCAGCCCCAGCATTTT.

The V call is TRBV21-1, the J call TRBJ2-7; TRBD1 is the table's D call and was not checked against the DNA. TRBV21-1 is a pseudogene. The CDR3 has 15 residues. In DNA form, the CDR3 reads TGTGCCAGCACGATGAGCCCAGGGCCCCCCTACGAGCAGTACTTC. This codes for CASTMSPGPPYEQYF.

The count of this clone is one. The gene calls are TRBV28 and TRBJ2-1, with 9 bases matching TRBD2. J lost 6 bases, V lost 7 bases, and 10 bases had no gene match. The CDR3 loop spans 15 amino acids. Germline V CDR1 and CDR2: MDHEN, SYDVKM. In DNA, the CDR3 is TGTGCCAGCACCCCGGGACTAGCAGGGGGCAATGAGCAGTTCTTC. Amino acids: CASTPGLAGGNEQFF.

This chain joins TRBV5-1 and TRBJ2-3, with 12 bases identical to TRBD1. The trim removed 3 bases at V and 5 bases at J, leaving 7 bases unmatched. Germline V gene data show CDR1 as SGHRS and CDR2 as YFSETQ. The CDR3 length is 16 residues. CDR3 sequence (DNA): TGCGCCAGCAGCTCCTCGGGACAGGGGGCACAAGATACGCAGTATTTT. It yields the protein CASSSSGQGAQDTQYF.

Only a few counts were recorded for this clone. The chain is built from TRBV7-8 and TRBJ2-5; D is perhaps TRBD1 (6 bases). CDR1 and CDR2 (germline): SGHVS, FQNEAQ. Trimming took off 4 bases at V and 5 bases at J, with 20 bases between the two ends. The CDR3 extends over 16 amino acids. The CDR3 DNA sequence: TGTGCCAGCAGCTCAGGGTACAGGGTTTTTTGGGAGACCCAGTACTTC. Its translation is CASSSGYRVFWETQYF. The full variable domain, with the rest looked up from reference TRBV7-8 and TRBJ2-5, is GAGVSQSPRYKVAKRGQDVALRCDPISGHVSLFWYQQALGQGPEFLTYFQNEAQLDKSGLPSDRFFAERPEGSVSTLKIQRTQQEDSAVYLCASSSGYRVFWETQYFGPGTRLLVL.